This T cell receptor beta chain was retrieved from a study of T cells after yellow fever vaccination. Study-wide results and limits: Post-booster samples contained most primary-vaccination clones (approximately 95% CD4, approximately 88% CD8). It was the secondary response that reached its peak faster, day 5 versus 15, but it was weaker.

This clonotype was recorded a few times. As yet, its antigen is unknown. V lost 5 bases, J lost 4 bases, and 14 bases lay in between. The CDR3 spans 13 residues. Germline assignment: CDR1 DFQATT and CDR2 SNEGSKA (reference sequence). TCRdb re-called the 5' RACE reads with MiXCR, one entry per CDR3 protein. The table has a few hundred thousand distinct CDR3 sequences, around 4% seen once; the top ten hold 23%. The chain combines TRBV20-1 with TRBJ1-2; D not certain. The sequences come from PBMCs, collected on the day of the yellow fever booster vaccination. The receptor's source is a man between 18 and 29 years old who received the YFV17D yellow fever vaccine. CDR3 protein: CSASKKTGYGYTF. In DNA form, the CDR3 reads TGCAGTGCTTCCAAAAAAACGGGCTATGGCTACACCTTC.